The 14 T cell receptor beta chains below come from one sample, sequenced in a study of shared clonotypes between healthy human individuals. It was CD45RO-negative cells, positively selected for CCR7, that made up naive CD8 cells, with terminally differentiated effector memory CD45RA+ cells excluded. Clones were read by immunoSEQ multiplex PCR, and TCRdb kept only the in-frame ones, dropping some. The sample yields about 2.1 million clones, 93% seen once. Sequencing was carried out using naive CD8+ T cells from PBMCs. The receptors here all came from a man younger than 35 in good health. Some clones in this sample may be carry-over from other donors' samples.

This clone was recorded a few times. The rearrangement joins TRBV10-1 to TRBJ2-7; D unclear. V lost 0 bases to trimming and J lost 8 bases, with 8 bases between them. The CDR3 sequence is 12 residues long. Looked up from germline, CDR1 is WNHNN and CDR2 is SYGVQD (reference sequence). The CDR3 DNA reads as TGCGCCAGCAGTGAGTCCAGCACTCAGCAGTACTTC. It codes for CASSESSTQQYF.

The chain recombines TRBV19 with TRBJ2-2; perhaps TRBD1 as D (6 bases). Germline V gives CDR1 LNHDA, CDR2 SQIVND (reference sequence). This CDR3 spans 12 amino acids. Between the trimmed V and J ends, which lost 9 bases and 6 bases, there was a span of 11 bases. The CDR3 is CASQGRAGELFF. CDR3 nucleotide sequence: TGTGCCAGCCAGGGGCGCGCCGGGGAGCTGTTTTTT.

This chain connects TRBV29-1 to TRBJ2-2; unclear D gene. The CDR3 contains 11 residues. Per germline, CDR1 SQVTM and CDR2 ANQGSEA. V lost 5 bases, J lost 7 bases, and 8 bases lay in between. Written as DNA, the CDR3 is TGCAGCGTTCTAAAGGGCGGGGAGCTGTTTTTT. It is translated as CSVLKGGELFF.

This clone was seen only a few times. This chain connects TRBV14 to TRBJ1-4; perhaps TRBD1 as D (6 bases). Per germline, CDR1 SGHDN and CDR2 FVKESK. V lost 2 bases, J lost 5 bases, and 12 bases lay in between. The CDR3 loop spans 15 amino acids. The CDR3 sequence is CASSQHQGINEKLFF. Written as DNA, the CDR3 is TGTGCCAGCAGCCAACACCAGGGGATAAATGAAAAACTGTTTTTT.

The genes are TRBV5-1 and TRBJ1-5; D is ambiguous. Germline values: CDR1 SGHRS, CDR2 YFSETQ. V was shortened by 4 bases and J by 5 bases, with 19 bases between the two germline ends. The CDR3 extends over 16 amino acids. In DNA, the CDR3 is TGCGCCAGCAGCGCCCTAGGAAGGGAGGGTGATCAGCCCCAGCATTTT. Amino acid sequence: CASSALGREGDQPQHF. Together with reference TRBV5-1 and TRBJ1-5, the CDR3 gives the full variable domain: KAGVTQTPRYLIKTRGQQVTLSCSPISGHRSVSWYQQTPGQGLQFLFEYFSETQRNKGNFPGRFSGRQFSNSRSEMNVSTLELGDSALYLCASSALGREGDQPQHFGDGTRLSIL.

The CDR3 loop reads CASSLDGLLQETQYF. The CDR3 DNA reads TGTGCCAGCAGCTTAGATGGGCTATTACAAGAGACCCAGTACTTC. The chain combines TRBV7-9 with TRBJ2-5, with D hard to call. From germline, CDR1 is SEHNR and CDR2 FQNEAQ (reference sequence). The CDR3 loop spans 15 amino acids. Trimming pared 1 base from V and 2 bases from J, leaving 11 bases between.

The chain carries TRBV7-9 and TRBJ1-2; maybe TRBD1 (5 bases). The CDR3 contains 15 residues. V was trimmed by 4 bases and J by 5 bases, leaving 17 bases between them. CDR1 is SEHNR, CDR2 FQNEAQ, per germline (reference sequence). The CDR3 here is CASSSGTDVIYGYTF. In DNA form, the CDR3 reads TGTGCCAGCAGCTCCGGGACCGACGTTATATATGGCTACACCTTC.

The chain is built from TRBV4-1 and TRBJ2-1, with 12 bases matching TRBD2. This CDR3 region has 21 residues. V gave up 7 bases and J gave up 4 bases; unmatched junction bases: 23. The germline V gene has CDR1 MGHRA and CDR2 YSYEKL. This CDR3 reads CASTPGRASGRAQAEYNEQFF. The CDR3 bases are TGCGCCAGCACCCCGGGGCGGGCTAGCGGGAGGGCCCAAGCAGAGTACAATGAGCAGTTCTTC.

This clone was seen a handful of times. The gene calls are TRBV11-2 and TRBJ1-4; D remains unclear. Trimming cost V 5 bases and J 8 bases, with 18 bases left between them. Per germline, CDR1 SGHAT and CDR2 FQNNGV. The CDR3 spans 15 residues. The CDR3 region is CASSASRGREEKLFF. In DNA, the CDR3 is TGTGCCAGCAGCGCCTCTCGAGGGAGGGAGGAAAAACTGTTTTTT.

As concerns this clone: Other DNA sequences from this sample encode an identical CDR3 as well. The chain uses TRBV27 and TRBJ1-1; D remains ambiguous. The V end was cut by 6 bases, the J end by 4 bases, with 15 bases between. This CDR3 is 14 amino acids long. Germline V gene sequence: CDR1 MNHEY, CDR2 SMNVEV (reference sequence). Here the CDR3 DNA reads TGTGCCAGCAGCGTAACGGGAGGAGGCACTGAAGCTTTCTTT. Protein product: CASSVTGGGTEAFF.

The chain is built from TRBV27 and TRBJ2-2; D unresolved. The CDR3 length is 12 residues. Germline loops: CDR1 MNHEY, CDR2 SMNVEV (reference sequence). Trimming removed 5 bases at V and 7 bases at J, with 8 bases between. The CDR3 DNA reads TGTGCCAGCAGTCTCAGGAACGGGGAGCTGTTTTTT. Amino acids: CASSLRNGELFF.

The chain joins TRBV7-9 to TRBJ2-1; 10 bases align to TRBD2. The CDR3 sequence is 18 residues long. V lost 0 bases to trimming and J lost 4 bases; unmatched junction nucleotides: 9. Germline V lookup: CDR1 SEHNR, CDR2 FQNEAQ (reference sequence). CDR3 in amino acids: CASSLARSGRARYNEQFF. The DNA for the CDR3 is TGTGCCAGCAGCTTAGCGAGAAGCGGGAGGGCCCGGTACAATGAGCAGTTCTTC.

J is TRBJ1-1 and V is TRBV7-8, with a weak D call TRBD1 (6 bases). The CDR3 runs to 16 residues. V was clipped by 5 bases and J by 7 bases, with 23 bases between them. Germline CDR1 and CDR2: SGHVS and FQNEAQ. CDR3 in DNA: TGTGCCAGCAGCCCCCAAGTGCGGGGGCGTAAATATGAAGCTTTCTTT. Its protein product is CASSPQVRGRKYEAFF.

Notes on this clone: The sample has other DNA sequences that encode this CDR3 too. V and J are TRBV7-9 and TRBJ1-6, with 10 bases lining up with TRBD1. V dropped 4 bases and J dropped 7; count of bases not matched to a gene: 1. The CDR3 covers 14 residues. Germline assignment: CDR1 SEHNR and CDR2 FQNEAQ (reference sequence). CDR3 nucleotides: TGTGCCAGCAGCTCGGGACAGGGGAATTCACCCCTCCACTTT. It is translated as CASSSGQGNSPLHF.